This T cell receptor beta chain stems from a study of identical twins. Study observations and caveats: Out-of-frame alpha sequences common to twins exhibited a surplus of low generation probability. Models, which agreed with sharing between unrelated individuals, nonetheless underestimated the out-of-frame TCR alpha sharing seen in monozygotic twins. For zero-insertion analyses, partial confounding could come from invariant MAIT and iNKT cells.

The CDR3 extends over 19 amino acids. V lost 0 bases to trimming and J lost 0 bases, with 22 bases between them. Germline assignment: CDR1 DFQATT and CDR2 SNEGSKA (reference sequence). A universal primer site arose from template switching, and cDNA bore unique molecular identifiers. MiXCR, run by TCRdb on the 5' RACE reads, gives a single entry per CDR3 protein. The sample holds 1.5 million or so distinct CDR3 sequences, more than 30% seen once. This clonotype was counted only a few times. Its cognate antigen is unknown. The clonotype originates from a newborn girl in good health. Sequenced input: cord blood. The rearrangement joins TRBV20-1 to TRBJ2-3; D possibly corresponds to TRBD1 (7 bases). CDR3 region: CSARERRQGGTWSTDTQYF. In DNA, the CDR3 is TGCAGTGCTAGAGAGCGGCGGCAGGGGGGCACGTGGAGCACAGATACGCAGTATTTT.